Below, 32 T cell receptor beta chains from the same sample are listed, as sequenced in a study of naive and memory T cell subsets. Four PCR rounds used nested alpha and beta constant region primers plus the SP2 primer. TCRdb processed the 5' RACE reads anew with MiXCR; each CDR3 protein has one entry. The data hold around 56,000 distinct CDR3 sequences, with 7.6% observed a single time. The library had UMIs added by 3' ligation of an oligonucleotide to TCR cDNA. These receptor sequences come from a female donor in good health.

This chain links TRBV2 with TRBJ2-2; no definite D call. Trimming removed 7 bases from V and 5 bases from J, with 17 bases in between. Germline V CDR1 and CDR2: SNHLY, FYNNEI. This CDR3 contains 15 residues. The CDR3 bases are TGTGCCAGCACCCCCCTCCGTGGGGTTACCGGGGAGCTGTTTTTT. This encodes CASTPLRGVTGELFF.

This clonotype was recorded a few times. The chain employs TRBV3-1 and TRBJ1-1; 7 bases match TRBD1. Germline assignment: CDR1 LGHDT and CDR2 YNNKEL (reference sequence). The CDR3 totals 15 residues. V lost 5 bases to trimming and J lost 1 base; unmatched junction nucleotides: 7. CDR3 nucleotides: TGTGCCAGCAGCGGTGCGGGACAGCAGAACACTGAAGCTTTCTTT. Protein product: CASSGAGQQNTEAFF.

The chain joins TRBV12-3 or TRBV12-4 to TRBJ2-2, with 9 bases fitting TRBD1. Trimming cost V 6 bases and J 6 bases; bases outside gene matches: 2. The CDR3 has 13 amino acids. CDR3 sequence reads: CASRRTGAGELFF. The CDR3 DNA is TGTGCCAGCAGAAGGACAGGGGCCGGGGAGCTGTTTTTT.

The sample holds a few counts of this clonotype. The chain links TRBV5-8 to TRBJ2-7, with 7 nucleotides matching TRBD1. Germline CDR1 and CDR2: SGHTS and YDEGEE. V trimming: 0 bases; J trimming: 2 bases; junction bases outside the gene matches: 8. CDR3 length equals 16 residues. CDR3 nucleotide sequence: TGTGCCAGCAGCTTGGAGTTCCGGACAGGACCCTACGAGCAGTACTTC. It encodes CASSLEFRTGPYEQYF.

This clonotype was found a few times. The chain carries TRBV7-9 and TRBJ1-2; no clear D. CDR3 length: 15 residues. The germline V and J ends were trimmed by 0 bases and 1 base, with 9 bases remaining between them. Germline V gene data show CDR1 as SEHNR and CDR2 as FQNEAQ (reference sequence). CDR3 region: CASSLALQINYGYTF. CDR3 coding DNA: TGTGCCAGCAGCTTAGCGCTACAGATTAACTATGGCTACACCTTC.

This clonotype was counted many times. V gene TRBV6-5 combines with J gene TRBJ2-2; TRBD1 aligns across 9 bases. CDR1 MNHEY and CDR2 SVGAGI come from the germline V gene. There are 14 residues in the CDR3. The ends lost 8 bases at V and 6 bases at J; junction bases unmatched: 7. CDR3 region: CASLGTGRAGELFF. As DNA, the CDR3 is TGTGCCAGCCTAGGGACAGGGAGGGCCGGGGAGCTGTTTTTT.

This clonotype was seen repeatedly, ten times or more. The chain uses TRBV18 and TRBJ1-6; D is unclear. Germline CDR1 KGHSH, CDR2 LQKENI. Trimming cost V 5 bases and J 0 bases, with 8 bases left between them. CDR3 size: 15 residues. The CDR3 sequence: CASSVRGSYNSPLHF. Here the CDR3 DNA reads TGTGCCAGCTCAGTCCGGGGCTCCTATAATTCACCCCTCCACTTT.

Many counts were recorded for this clonotype. V usage is TRBV19 and J usage is TRBJ1-6, with D possibly matching TRBD1 (5 bases). V was clipped by 8 bases and J by 0 bases, with 14 bases between them. The CDR3 is 16 amino acids. The germline CDR1 and CDR2 sequences are LNHDA and SQIVND (reference sequence). Here the CDR3 DNA reads TGTGCCAGTGTAACAGGCTTAAGCTCCTATAATTCACCCCTCCACTTT. As protein: CASVTGLSSYNSPLHF.

This clonotype was counted ten times or more. The gene calls are TRBV7-9 and TRBJ2-2; D not resolved. The V gene's germline CDR1 is SEHNR and CDR2 FQNEAQ (reference sequence). V lost 5 bases to trimming and J lost 7 bases, with 11 bases between them. The CDR3 has 13 residues. The CDR3 DNA sequence: TGTGCCAGCAGCGAATCAGGTGTCGGGGAGCTGTTTTTT. This codes for CASSESGVGELFF. Using reference TRBV7-9 and TRBJ2-2 for the parts outside the CDR3, the full variable domain is DTGVSQNPRHKITKRGQNVTFRCDPISEHNRLYWYRQTLGQGPEFLTYFQNEAQLEKSRLLSDRFSAERPKGSFSTLEIQRTEQGDSAMYLCASSESGVGELFFGEGSRLTVL.

Ten or more counts support this clonotype. The chain combines TRBV29-1 with TRBJ1-2; the match to TRBD1 covers 12 bases. CDR3 length: 13 amino acids. In germline, CDR1 is SQVTM, CDR2 ANQGSEA. This CDR3 is CSAGTGGVSGYTF. Written as DNA, the CDR3 is TGCAGTGCCGGGACAGGGGGCGTAAGTGGCTACACCTTC.

This clonotype was seen ten or more times. V is TRBV5-1 and J is TRBJ1-1; unclear D gene. The V end was cut by 4 bases, the J end by 3 bases, with 13 bases between. CDR3 size: 14 residues. Germline values: CDR1 SGHRS, CDR2 YFSETQ. CDR3 residues: CASSPEGADTEAFF. The CDR3 DNA reads as TGCGCCAGCAGCCCAGAGGGAGCCGACACTGAAGCTTTCTTT.

This clonotype appeared many times. The J gene is TRBJ2-3, the V gene TRBV6-2 or TRBV6-3; 8 bases are shared with TRBD2. CDR1 is MNHEY and CDR2 is SVGEGT in the germline V gene. There are 15 residues in the CDR3. J gave up 2 bases and V 4 bases, and 5 bases lay outside the gene matches. As DNA, the CDR3 is TGTGCCAGCAGTTTAGCGGGACTACTCACAGATACGCAGTATTTT. It encodes CASSLAGLLTDTQYF.

This clonotype was counted ten times or more. J is TRBJ2-1 and V is TRBV5-1; no firm D call. Germline V gives CDR1 SGHRS, CDR2 YFSETQ. The CDR3 length is 14 residues. V was pared by 3 bases and J by 0 bases, with 7 bases between. The CDR3 region is CASSSSNSYNEQFF. The CDR3, as DNA: TGCGCCAGCAGCTCCAGTAACTCCTACAATGAGCAGTTCTTC.

This chain joins TRBV28 and TRBJ1-2; possible D gene TRBD1, 5 bases. Deletions cut 6 bases from V and 0 bases from J, with 11 bases between. The CDR3 has 14 amino acids. The V gene's germline CDR1 is MDHEN and CDR2 SYDVKM. CDR3 sequence reads: CASRAGPSNYGYTF. In nucleotides, the CDR3 is TGTGCCAGCAGGGCGGGGCCGTCTAACTATGGCTACACCTTC.

This clonotype has only a few counts. The chain recombines TRBV20-1 with TRBJ2-3; 7 bases are shared with TRBD2. Germline V gene lookup returns CDR1 DFQATT and CDR2 SNEGSKA (reference sequence). This CDR3 contains 14 residues. The trim removed 5 bases at V and 4 bases at J, leaving 9 bases unmatched. The CDR3 loop is CSAVVASGPDTQYF. DNA of the CDR3: TGCAGTGCTGTGGTTGCTAGCGGACCAGATACGCAGTATTTT.

This clonotype was counted a few times. The V gene is TRBV27, the J gene TRBJ1-4, with D unclear. V was clipped by 2 bases and J by 6 bases, with 10 bases between them. The germline gives CDR1 MNHEY, CDR2 SMNVEV (reference sequence). This CDR3 spans 14 amino acids. CDR3 coding DNA: TGTGCCAGCAGTTTAACACGGGGAGATGAAAAACTGTTTTTT. This codes for CASSLTRGDEKLFF.

This chain uses TRBV14 with TRBJ1-1; D may be TRBD1 (6 bases). The CDR3 loop spans 18 amino acids. Germline lookup yields CDR1 SGHDN and CDR2 FVKESK. The V end was cut by 0 bases, the J end by 0 bases, with 17 bases between. The CDR3 loop is CASSQDQWGGQMNTEAFF. In DNA, the CDR3 is TGTGCCAGCAGCCAAGATCAATGGGGGGGGCAGATGAACACTGAAGCTTTCTTT. Looking up the rest from reference TRBV14 and TRBJ1-1 gives the full variable domain: EAGVTQFPSHSVIEKGQTVTLRCDPISGHDNLYWYRRVMGKEIKFLLHFVKESKQDESGMPNNRFLAERTGGTYSTLKVQPAELEDSGVYFCASSQDQWGGQMNTEAFFGQGTRLTVV.

This clonotype was observed at least ten times. The rearrangement uses TRBV11-2 and TRBJ2-7; D unresolved. V lost 7 bases and J lost 2, with 9 bases in between. CDR3 length: 12 residues. In germline, CDR1 is SGHAT, CDR2 FQNNGV. CDR3 amino acids: CASKWETYEQYF. The CDR3 DNA sequence: TGTGCCAGCAAATGGGAAACCTACGAGCAGTACTTC.

This clonotype was detected many times. The J gene is TRBJ1-1, the V gene TRBV7-2; the D gene is possibly TRBD1 (6 bases). This CDR3 region has 14 residues. V was pared by 7 bases and J by 5 bases, with 17 bases between. Germline V gene data show CDR1 as SGHTA and CDR2 as FQGNSA. CDR3 sequence reads: CASKKNRERTEAFF. The DNA for the CDR3 is TGTGCCAGCAAAAAAAACAGGGAGAGGACTGAAGCTTTCTTT.

This clonotype was counted many times. This chain joins TRBV6-5 and TRBJ2-5; TRBD2 might be the D (6 bases). CDR3 length: 17 residues. Trimming pared 4 bases from V and 0 bases from J, leaving 18 bases between. From germline, CDR1 is MNHEY and CDR2 SVGAGI. In DNA, the CDR3 is TGTGCCAGCAGTTGGACGGGGGTTCCGGCGTACCAAGAGACCCAGTACTTC. Residues: CASSWTGVPAYQETQYF.

Many counts were recorded for this clonotype. The chain's CDR3 is CASSYGGAFPLEQYF. The CDR3 bases are TGTGCCAGCAGTTACGGAGGGGCTTTCCCGCTCGAGCAGTACTTC. This sequence joins TRBV6-2 or TRBV6-3 and TRBJ2-7; D is perhaps TRBD2 (6 bases). The CDR3 length is 15 residues. The ends were cut back, 2 bases at V and 6 bases at J, with 17 bases in the middle. CDR1 and CDR2 (germline): MNHEY, SVGEGT.

This clonotype was seen only a few times. The rearrangement joins TRBV29-1 to TRBJ2-1; the D gene is possibly TRBD1 (6 bases). The CDR3 sequence is 12 residues long. The germline V gene encodes CDR1 SQVTM and CDR2 ANQGSEA. V lost 3 bases and J 15 bases, leaving 18 bases between the germline ends. The CDR3 loop reads CSVEIAGAPVFF. Here the CDR3 DNA reads TGCAGCGTTGAGATTGCAGGGGCCCCCGTGTTCTTC.

In this sample, this clonotype turned up a few times. Relative to the germline gene, one junction end is altered; a read error may explain this. The chain carries TRBV29-1 and TRBJ1-2; D might be TRBD1 (5 bases). In germline, CDR1 is SQVTM, CDR2 ANQGSEA. The CDR3 has 11 amino acids. The CDR3 coding sequence is TGCAGCGTAGACAGTGTCTATGGCGACACCTTC. It encodes CSVDSVYGDTF.

This clonotype was detected ten times or more. The chain couples TRBV20-1 to TRBJ2-7; perhaps TRBD1 as D (7 bases). The CDR3 spans 13 residues. CDR1 is DFQATT and CDR2 is SNEGSKA in the germline V gene (reference sequence). V shed 3 bases and J shed 3 bases, with 12 bases lying between them. The CDR3 region is CSARFQGGYEQYF. CDR3 in DNA: TGCAGTGCTAGGTTCCAGGGGGGCTACGAGCAGTACTTC.

This clonotype has ten or more counts. V usage is TRBV20-1 and J usage is TRBJ1-5; D possibly corresponds to TRBD1 (5 bases). Trimming removed 6 bases from V and 3 bases from J, with 12 bases in between. Germline CDR1 is DFQATT and CDR2 is SNEGSKA (reference sequence). The CDR3 is 13 residues long. The CDR3 region has the DNA TGCAGTGCGCCGACAGCTTCCAATCAGCCCCAGCATTTT. This translates into CSAPTASNQPQHF.

This clonotype showed up many times. The chain couples TRBV12-3 or TRBV12-4 to TRBJ1-5; perhaps TRBD1 as D (6 bases). V lost 6 bases to trimming and J lost 1 base, with 10 bases between them. This CDR3 region has 14 residues. The CDR3: CASSGQQSNQPQHF. The CDR3 bases are TGTGCCAGCAGCGGACAGCAAAGCAATCAGCCCCAGCATTTT.

As for this clonotype: At one of its ends the junction is not consistent with the germline gene, which may arise from a read error. CDR3 sequence (DNA): TGCAGTGCGAGTAACAGGGGCTATGGCGACACCTTC. As protein: CSASNRGYGDTF. This chain connects TRBV20-1 to TRBJ1-2; 7 positions match TRBD1. Germline V gene sequence: CDR1 DFQATT, CDR2 SNEGSKA (reference sequence). CDR3 length: 12 residues.

V and J are TRBV30 and TRBJ2-1, with 7 bases lining up with TRBD2. The germline V gene has CDR1 GTSNPN and CDR2 SVGIG (reference sequence). V was clipped by 0 bases and J by 8 bases; unmatched bases: 7. The CDR3 consists of 14 residues. The CDR3 loop reads CAWSVKGGVDEQFF. In DNA form, the CDR3 reads TGTGCCTGGAGTGTAAAGGGAGGGGTCGATGAGCAGTTCTTC.

Concerning this clonotype itself: This may arise from a read error, as a much more abundant clone is one base away. This chain links TRBV28 with TRBJ1-1; TRBD1 is a possible D gene (5 bases). Germline V gene lookup returns CDR1 MDHEN and CDR2 SYDVKM. V lost 6 bases to trimming and J lost 13 bases, with 18 bases between them. The CDR3 has 12 residues. CDR3 sequence reads: CASRGTAWEVFF. DNA for the CDR3: TGTGCCAGCAGGGGGACGGCATGGGAGGTTTTCTTT. Looking up the rest from reference TRBV28 and TRBJ1-1 gives the full variable domain: DVKVTQSSRYLVKRTGEKVFLECVQDMDHENMFWYRQDPGLGLRLIYFSYDVKMKEKGDIPEGYSVSREKKERFSLILESASTNQTSMYLCASRGTAWEVFFGQGTRLTVV.

In this sample, this clonotype turned up many times. V gene TRBV12-3 or TRBV12-4 combines with J gene TRBJ1-2; tentative D call: TRBD1 (5 bases). The CDR3 spans 12 residues. V was trimmed by 6 bases and J by 5 bases, leaving 10 bases between them. CDR3 in amino acids: CASSLGAYGYTF. CDR3 DNA sequence: TGTGCCAGCAGCCTTGGGGCATATGGCTACACCTTC.

Points on this clonotype: A read error may be the cause here, since a much bigger clone is one base away. The genes are TRBV20-1 and TRBJ1-2, with D possibly TRBD1 on 5 matching bases. The germline V gene has CDR1 DFQATT and CDR2 SNEGSKA (reference sequence). Trimming took off 4 bases at V and 5 bases at J, with 17 bases between the two ends. The CDR3 consists of 14 residues. CDR3 bases: TGCAGTGCTAAGGGGTGCGCATCATTTTATGGCTACACCTTC. It codes for CSAKGCASFYGYTF.

This rearrangement joins TRBV4-3 to TRBJ2-3; D remains ambiguous. The CDR3 runs to 13 residues. In germline, CDR1 is LGHNA, CDR2 YSLEER. The V gene lost 6 bases and the J gene lost 6 bases, with 13 bases spanning the gap. In nucleotides, the CDR3 is TGCGCCAGCAGTTTCCGACCGGCGGATACGCAGTATTTT. Residues: CASSFRPADTQYF.